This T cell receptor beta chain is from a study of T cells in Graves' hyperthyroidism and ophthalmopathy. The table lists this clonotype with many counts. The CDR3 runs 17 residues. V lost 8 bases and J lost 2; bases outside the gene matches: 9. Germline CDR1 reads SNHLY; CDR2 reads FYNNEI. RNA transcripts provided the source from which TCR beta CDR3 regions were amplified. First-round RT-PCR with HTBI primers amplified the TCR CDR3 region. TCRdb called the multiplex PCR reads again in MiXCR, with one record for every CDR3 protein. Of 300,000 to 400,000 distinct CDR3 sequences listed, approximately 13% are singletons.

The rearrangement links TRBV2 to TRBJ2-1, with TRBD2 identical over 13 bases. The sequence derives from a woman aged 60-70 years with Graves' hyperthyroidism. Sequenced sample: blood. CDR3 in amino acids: CASPKTGTSGTYNEQFF. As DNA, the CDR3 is TGTGCCAGCCCCAAAACCGGGACTAGCGGGACCTACAATGAGCAGTTCTTC.